The present entry profiles one T cell receptor (beta chain) with its context. The data were obtained in a study of T cell clonotyping in hematopoietic cell transplantation. Profiled with immunoSEQ multiplex PCR; TCRdb holds only in-frame clones, not every one. The table has 5,000 to 7,500 clones, roughly 90% seen once. Germline CDR1 is SGHKS and CDR2 is YYEKEE (reference sequence). The CDR3 sequence is 16 residues long. Between the trimmed V and J ends, which lost 0 bases and 3 bases, there was a span of 13 bases. The sequence derives from a male patient in his thirties or forties who had an allogeneic stem cell transplant from an unrelated donor, so the T cells may come from the graft donor. Some clones in this sample may be carry-over from other donors' samples. The genes are TRBV5-5 and TRBJ1-5; D uncertain. The input for sequencing was peripheral blood mononuclear cells, taken 100 days after allogeneic stem cell transplant. The CDR3 sequence: CASSLVGRNPNQPQHF. In nucleotides, the CDR3 is TGTGCCAGCAGCTTGGTCGGGCGGAATCCCAATCAGCCCCAGCATTTT.